Each of the 7 T cell receptor beta chains below was sequenced from the same sample in a study of regulatory T cells in long-lasting Graves disease. The time point is: persistent/refractory GD, antithyroid drugs over 5 years with positive TRAb. Making the TCR library involved RNA that had been extracted from PBMCs. Construction of TCR beta libraries relied on iRepertoire HTBI primers and on Arm-PCR targeting CDR3 regions. TCRdb ran MiXCR on the multiplex PCR reads and lists one entry per CDR3 protein. Of about 660,000 distinct CDR3 sequences in the sample, roughly 30% are singletons; the top ten hold under 55%. The sequencing here drew on peripheral blood mononuclear cells (PBMCs), taken when the disease was refractory, from a patient treated with antithyroid drugs. The source of these receptors is a female donor with Graves disease.

J is TRBJ1-2 and V is TRBV11-2; D perhaps matches TRBD1 (5 bases). In germline, CDR1 is SGHAT, CDR2 FQNNGV. The V gene lost 4 bases and the J gene lost 4 bases, with 19 bases spanning the gap. The CDR3 is 16 residues long. The DNA for the CDR3 is TGTGCCAGCAGCTCCCTTCTTGAATGGGGCGGCTATGGCTACACCTTC. Translation: CASSSLLEWGGYGYTF.

This clonotype has more than one count but fewer than ten. V is TRBV11-2 and J is TRBJ1-2, with TRBD1 as a possible D gene (6 bases). This CDR3 region has 13 residues. Trimming pared 3 bases from V and 13 bases from J, leaving 18 bases between. CDR1 and CDR2 from the germline V gene are SGHAT and FQNNGV. CDR3 bases: TGTGCCAGCAGCTTCCGGACAGACTTCGGCCTCACCTTC. Amino acids: CASSFRTDFGLTF. Together with reference TRBV11-2 and TRBJ1-2, the CDR3 gives the full variable domain: EAGVAQSPRYKIIEKRQSVAFWCNPISGHATLYWYQQILGQGPKLLIQFQNNGVVDDSQLPKDRFSAERLKGVDSTLKIQPAKLEDSAVYLCASSFRTDFGLTFGSGTRLTVV.

This clonotype was found a few times. The V gene is TRBV9, the J gene TRBJ1-2, with D unclear. V was trimmed by 4 bases and J by 4 bases, leaving 17 bases between them. CDR3 length: 15 residues. CDR1 SGDLS and CDR2 YYNGEE come from the germline V gene. This CDR3 is CASSINRNLIYGYTF. In nucleotides, the CDR3 is TGTGCCAGCAGCATTAACAGAAACCTCATCTATGGCTACACCTTC.

The gene calls are TRBV7-9 and TRBJ2-7; TRBD1 agrees at 9 bases. The V gene's germline CDR1 is SEHNR and CDR2 FQNEAQ (reference sequence). The J segment lost 5 bases and the V segment lost 5 bases, leaving 10 bases of the junction unmatched. The CDR3 extends over 15 amino acids. CDR3: CASSRVRDRVHEQYF. The DNA of the CDR3 is TGTGCCAGCAGCCGGGTCCGGGACAGGGTCCACGAGCAGTACTTC.

This clonotype was detected only a few times. The rearrangement links TRBV20-1 to TRBJ2-2, with D perhaps matching TRBD2 (5 bases). The germline V gene has CDR1 DFQATT and CDR2 SNEGSKA (reference sequence). This CDR3 has 14 amino acids. Trimming stripped 3 bases from V and 5 bases from J, with 13 bases between. The CDR3 here is CSASVPSRTGELFF. The CDR3 region has the DNA TGCAGTGCTAGTGTCCCTAGCCGGACCGGGGAGCTGTTTTTT.

This clonotype was seen a handful of times. V is TRBV30 and J is TRBJ1-1; 7 positions agree with TRBD1. Looked up from germline, CDR1 is GTSNPN and CDR2 is SVGIG (reference sequence). This CDR3 comprises 13 residues. Losses at the gene ends were 2 bases for V and 11 bases for J; bases not matched to a gene: 11. CDR3: CAWSKRNRGMAFF. CDR3 sequence (DNA): TGTGCCTGGAGTAAGAGGAACAGGGGTATGGCTTTCTTT.

This clonotype was counted ten times or more. The chain has TRBV28 and TRBJ2-7; D ambiguous. This CDR3 region has 13 residues. CDR1 is MDHEN, CDR2 SYDVKM, per germline. The V end lost 5 bases, the J end lost 2 bases, and 10 bases lay between the germline ends. CDR3 coding DNA: TGTGCCAGCAGTCCCGTGGGCGCCTACGAGCAGTACTTC. Protein product: CASSPVGAYEQYF.